This TCR beta chain was profiled in a study of T-cell memory formation after mild COVID-19. At the level of the study: Clusters were largely donor specific. The study's findings and limits: Within pre-infection memory, some responding clones were found, suggesting cross-reactive memory joined.

Details on this clonotype: Its antigen is unknown.

V was trimmed by 4 bases and J by 7 bases, leaving 14 bases between them. Germline V gene data show CDR1 as MGHRA and CDR2 as YSYEKL. CDR3 length: 14 residues. The authors produced TCR alpha and TCR beta cDNA libraries with sample barcodes and UMIs by 5'RACE using constant-segment primers. Each CDR3 protein gets one entry after TCRdb re-called the 5' RACE reads with MiXCR. Among around 340,000 distinct CDR3 sequences, 15% were seen once, and the ten largest hold 20% to 25%. The clonotype was recovered from a man between 18 and 29 years old who had mild COVID-19 (a few samples of this study predate the infection). Cell type and time point are not known. This sequence joins TRBV4-1 and TRBJ1-5; D unclear. Sequenced material: PBMCs or a T cell subset sorted from them (not recorded which). CDR3 in DNA: TGCGCCAGCAGCCTCCACATGGTCGGGCAGCCCCAGCATTTT. Translating it yields CASSLHMVGQPQHF.